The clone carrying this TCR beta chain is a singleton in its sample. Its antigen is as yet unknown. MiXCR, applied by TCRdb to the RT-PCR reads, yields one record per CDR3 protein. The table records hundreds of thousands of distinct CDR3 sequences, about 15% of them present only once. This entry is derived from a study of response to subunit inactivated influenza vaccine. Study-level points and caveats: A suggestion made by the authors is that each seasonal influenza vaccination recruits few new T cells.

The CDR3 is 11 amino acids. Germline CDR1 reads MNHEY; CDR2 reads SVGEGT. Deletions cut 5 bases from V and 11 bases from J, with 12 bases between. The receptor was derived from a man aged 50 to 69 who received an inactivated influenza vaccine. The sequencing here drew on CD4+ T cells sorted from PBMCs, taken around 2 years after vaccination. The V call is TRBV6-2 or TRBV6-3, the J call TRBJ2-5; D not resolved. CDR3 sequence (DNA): TGTGCCAGCAGTGCCACCGGTAGTCAGTACTTC. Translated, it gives CASSATGSQYF.